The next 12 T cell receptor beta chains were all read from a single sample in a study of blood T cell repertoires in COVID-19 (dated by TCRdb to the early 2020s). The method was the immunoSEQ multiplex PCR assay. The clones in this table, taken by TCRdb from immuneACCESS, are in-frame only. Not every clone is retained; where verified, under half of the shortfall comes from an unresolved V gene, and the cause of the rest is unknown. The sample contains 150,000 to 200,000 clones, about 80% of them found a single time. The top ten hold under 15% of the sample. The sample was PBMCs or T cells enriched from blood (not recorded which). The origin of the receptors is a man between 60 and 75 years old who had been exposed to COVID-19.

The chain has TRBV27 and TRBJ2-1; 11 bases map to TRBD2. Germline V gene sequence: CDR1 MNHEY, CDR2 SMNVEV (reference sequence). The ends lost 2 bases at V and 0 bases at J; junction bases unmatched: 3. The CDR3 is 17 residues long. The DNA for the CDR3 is TGTGCCAGCAGTTTAAGTGGGACTAGCGGCTCCTACAATGAGCAGTTCTTC. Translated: CASSLSGTSGSYNEQFF.

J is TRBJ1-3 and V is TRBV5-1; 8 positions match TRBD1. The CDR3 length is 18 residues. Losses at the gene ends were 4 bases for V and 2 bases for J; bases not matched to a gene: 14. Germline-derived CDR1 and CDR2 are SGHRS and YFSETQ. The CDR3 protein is CASSKDGQGQMTGNTIYF. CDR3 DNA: TGCGCCAGCAGCAAAGATGGACAGGGTCAAATGACTGGAAACACCATATATTTT.

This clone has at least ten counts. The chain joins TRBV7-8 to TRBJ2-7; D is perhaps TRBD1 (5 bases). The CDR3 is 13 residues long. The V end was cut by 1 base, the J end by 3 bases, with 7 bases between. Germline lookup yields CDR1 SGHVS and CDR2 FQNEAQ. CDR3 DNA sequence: TGTGCCAGCAGCTTAGGACAGAACTACGAGCAGTACTTC. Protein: CASSLGQNYEQYF.

CDR3 DNA: TGTGCCAGCAGCCGAGGAGATGTGAAGGACTACGAGCAGTACTTC. It codes for CASSRGDVKDYEQYF. The rearrangement uses TRBV14 and TRBJ2-7; D is uncertain. The germline V gene encodes CDR1 SGHDN and CDR2 FVKESK. This CDR3 spans 15 amino acids. V was clipped by 4 bases and J by 3 bases, with 16 bases between them.

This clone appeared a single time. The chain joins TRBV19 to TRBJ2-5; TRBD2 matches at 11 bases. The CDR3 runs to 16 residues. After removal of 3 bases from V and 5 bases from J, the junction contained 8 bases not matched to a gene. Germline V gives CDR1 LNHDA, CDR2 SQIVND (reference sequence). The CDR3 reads CASSILSGRGRETQYF. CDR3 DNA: TGTGCCAGTAGTATCCTTAGCGGGAGGGGTCGGGAGACCCAGTACTTC.

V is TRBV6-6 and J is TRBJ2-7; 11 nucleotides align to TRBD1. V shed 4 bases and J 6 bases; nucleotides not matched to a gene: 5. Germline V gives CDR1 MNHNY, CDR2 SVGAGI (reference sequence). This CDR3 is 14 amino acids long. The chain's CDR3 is CASSSRDRGFEQYF. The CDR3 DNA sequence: TGTGCCAGCAGTTCGCGGGACAGGGGGTTCGAGCAGTACTTC.

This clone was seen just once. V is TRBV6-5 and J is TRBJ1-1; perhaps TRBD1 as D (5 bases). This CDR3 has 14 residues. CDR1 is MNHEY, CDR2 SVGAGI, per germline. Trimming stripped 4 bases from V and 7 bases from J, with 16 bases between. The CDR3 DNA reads TGTGCCAGCAGTTCCGGGACTCCGTCGGGTGAAGCTTTCTTT. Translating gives CASSSGTPSGEAFF.

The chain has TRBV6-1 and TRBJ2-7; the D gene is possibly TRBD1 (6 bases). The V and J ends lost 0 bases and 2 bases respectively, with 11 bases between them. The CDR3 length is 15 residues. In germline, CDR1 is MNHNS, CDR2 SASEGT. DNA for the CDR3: TGTGCCAGCAGTGAAGCGGGGGCCCCCGCCTACGAGCAGTACTTC. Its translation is CASSEAGAPAYEQYF.

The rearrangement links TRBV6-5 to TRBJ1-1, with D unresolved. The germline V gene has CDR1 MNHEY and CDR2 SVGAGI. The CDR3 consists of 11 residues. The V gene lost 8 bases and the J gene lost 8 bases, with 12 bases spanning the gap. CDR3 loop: CASHVPLEAFF. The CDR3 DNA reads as TGTGCCAGCCATGTCCCGCTAGAAGCTTTCTTT.

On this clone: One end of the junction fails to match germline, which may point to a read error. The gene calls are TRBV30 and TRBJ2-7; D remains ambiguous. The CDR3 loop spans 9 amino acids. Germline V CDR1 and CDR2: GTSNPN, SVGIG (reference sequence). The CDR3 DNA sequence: TGTGCCTGGAGCTCCCCACTGTCCTTC. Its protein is CAWSSPLSF.

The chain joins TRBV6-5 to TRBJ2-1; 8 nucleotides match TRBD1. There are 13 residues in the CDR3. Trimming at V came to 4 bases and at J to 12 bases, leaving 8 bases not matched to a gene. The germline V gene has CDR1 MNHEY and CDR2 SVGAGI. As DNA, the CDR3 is TGTGCCAGCAGTTTCCAGGGGGCCCAGGGGCAGTTCTTC. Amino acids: CASSFQGAQGQFF.

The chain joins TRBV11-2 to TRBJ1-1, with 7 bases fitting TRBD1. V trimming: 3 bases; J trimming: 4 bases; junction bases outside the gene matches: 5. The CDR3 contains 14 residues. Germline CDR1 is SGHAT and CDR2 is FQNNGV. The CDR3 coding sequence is TGTGCCAGCAGCTTGCCGACAGGGAGCACTGAAGCTTTCTTT. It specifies CASSLPTGSTEAFF.